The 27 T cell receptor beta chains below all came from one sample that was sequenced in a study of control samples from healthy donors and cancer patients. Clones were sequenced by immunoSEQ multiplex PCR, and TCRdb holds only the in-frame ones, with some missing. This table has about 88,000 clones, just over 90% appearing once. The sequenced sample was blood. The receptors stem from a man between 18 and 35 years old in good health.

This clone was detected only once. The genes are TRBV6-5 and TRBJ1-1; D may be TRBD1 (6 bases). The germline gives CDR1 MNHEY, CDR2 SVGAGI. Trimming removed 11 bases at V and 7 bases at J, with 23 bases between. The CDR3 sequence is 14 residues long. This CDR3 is CAGLDQGRTNEAFF. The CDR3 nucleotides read TGTGCCGGACTTGATCAGGGGCGAACGAATGAAGCTTTCTTT.

In nucleotides, the CDR3 is TGTGCCAGCAGTTATCGGAGCGGTCTCGGAAACACCATATATTTT. This translates into CASSYRSGLGNTIYF. The V and J genes are TRBV27 and TRBJ1-3, with D unresolved. The CDR3 runs to 15 residues. CDR1 and CDR2 from the germline V gene are MNHEY and SMNVEV (reference sequence). The germline V and J ends were trimmed by 4 bases and 4 bases, with 14 bases remaining between them.

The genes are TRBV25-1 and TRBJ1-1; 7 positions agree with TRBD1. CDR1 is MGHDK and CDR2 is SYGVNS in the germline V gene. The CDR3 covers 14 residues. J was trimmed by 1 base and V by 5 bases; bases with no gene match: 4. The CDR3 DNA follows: TGTGCCAGCAGTTTCGGGACAGCGAACACTGAAGCTTTCTTT. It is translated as CASSFGTANTEAFF. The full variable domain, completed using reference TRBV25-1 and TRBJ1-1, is EADIYQTPRYLVIGTGKKITLECSQTMGHDKMYWYQQDPGMELHLIHYSYGVNSTEKGDLSSESTVSRIRTEHFPLTLESARPSHTSQYLCASSFGTANTEAFFGQGTRLTVV.

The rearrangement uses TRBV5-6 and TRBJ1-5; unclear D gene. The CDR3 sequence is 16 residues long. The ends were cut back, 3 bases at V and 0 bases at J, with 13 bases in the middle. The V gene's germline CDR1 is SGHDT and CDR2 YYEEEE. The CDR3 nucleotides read TGTGCCAGCAGCTCGGGTAAAGATACTAGCAATCAGCCCCAGCATTTT. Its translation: CASSSGKDTSNQPQHF.

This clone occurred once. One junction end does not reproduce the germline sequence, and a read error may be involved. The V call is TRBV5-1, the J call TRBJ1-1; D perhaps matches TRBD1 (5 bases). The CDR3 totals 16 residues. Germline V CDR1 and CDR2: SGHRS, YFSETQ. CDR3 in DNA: TGCGCCAGCAGGTTGGGGGACCCTACACCGAACACTGAAGCTTTCTTT. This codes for CASRLGDPTPNTEAFF. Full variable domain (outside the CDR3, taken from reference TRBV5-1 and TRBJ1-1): KAGVTQTPRYLIKTRGQQVTLSCSPISGHRSVSWYQQTPGQGLQFLFEYFSETQRNKGNFPGRFSGRQFSNSRSEMNVSTLELGDSALYLCASRLGDPTPNTEAFFGQGTRLTVV.

The CDR3 is CASTRSAGQPQHF. The CDR3 coding sequence is TGTGCCAGCACCCGATCTGCCGGGCAGCCCCAGCATTTT. The gene calls are TRBV6-5 and TRBJ1-5; D is uncertain. Germline-derived CDR1 and CDR2 are MNHEY and SVGAGI. The germline V and J ends were trimmed by 7 bases and 7 bases, with 14 bases remaining between them. The length of the CDR3 is 13 residues.

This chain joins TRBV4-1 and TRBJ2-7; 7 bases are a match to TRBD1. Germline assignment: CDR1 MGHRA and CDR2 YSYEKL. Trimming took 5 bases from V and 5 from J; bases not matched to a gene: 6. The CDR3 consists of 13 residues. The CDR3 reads CASSTRQGDEQYF. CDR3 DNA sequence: TGCGCCAGCAGCACACGACAGGGCGACGAGCAGTACTTC.

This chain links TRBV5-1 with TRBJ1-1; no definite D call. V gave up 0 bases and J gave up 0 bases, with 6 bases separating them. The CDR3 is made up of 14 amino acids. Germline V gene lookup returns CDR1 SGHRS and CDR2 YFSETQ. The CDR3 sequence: CASSLALMNTEAFF. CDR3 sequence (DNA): TGCGCCAGCAGCTTGGCCTTGATGAACACTGAAGCTTTCTTT.

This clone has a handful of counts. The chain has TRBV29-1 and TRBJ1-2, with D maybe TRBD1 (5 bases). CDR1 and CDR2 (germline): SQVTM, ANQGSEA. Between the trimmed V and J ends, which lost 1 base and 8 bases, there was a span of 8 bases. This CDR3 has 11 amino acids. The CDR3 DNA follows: TGCAGCGTTGAAGGGGGACGGGGCTACACCTTC. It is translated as CSVEGGRGYTF. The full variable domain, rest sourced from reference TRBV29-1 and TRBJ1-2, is SAVISQKPSRDICQRGTSLTIQCQVDSQVTMMFWYRQQPGQSLTLIATANQGSEATYESGFVIDKFPISRPNLTFSTLTVSNMSPEDSSIYLCSVEGGRGYTFGSGTRLTVV.

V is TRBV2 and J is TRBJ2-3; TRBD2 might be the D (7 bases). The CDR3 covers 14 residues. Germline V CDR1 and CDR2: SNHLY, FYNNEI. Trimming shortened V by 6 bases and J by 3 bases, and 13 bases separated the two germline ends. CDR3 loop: CASRPGGLTDTQYF. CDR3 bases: TGTGCCAGCAGGCCGGGGGGCCTAACAGATACGCAGTATTTT.

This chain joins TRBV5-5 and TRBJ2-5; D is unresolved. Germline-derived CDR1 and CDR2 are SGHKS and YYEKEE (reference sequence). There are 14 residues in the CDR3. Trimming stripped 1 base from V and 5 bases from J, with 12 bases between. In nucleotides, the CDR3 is TGTGCCAGCAGCTTGCTCCAGCTTGGGGAGACCCAGTACTTC. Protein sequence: CASSLLQLGETQYF.

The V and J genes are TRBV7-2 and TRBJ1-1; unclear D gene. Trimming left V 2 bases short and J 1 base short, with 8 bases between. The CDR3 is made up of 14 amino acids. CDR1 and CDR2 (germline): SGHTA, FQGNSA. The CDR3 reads CASSLSRGNTEAFF. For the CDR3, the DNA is TGTGCCAGCAGCTTAAGCCGGGGGAACACTGAAGCTTTCTTT.

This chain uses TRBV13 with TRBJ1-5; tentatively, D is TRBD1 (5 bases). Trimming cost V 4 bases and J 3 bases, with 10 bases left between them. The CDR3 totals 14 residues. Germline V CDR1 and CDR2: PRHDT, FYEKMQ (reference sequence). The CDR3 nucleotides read TGTGCCAGCAGCTCTCGACAGAACAATCAGCCCCAGCATTTT. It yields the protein CASSSRQNNQPQHF.

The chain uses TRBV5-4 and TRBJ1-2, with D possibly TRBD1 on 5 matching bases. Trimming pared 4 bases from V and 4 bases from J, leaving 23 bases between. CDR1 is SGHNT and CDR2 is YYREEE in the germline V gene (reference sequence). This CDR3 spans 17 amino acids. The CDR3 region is CASSPVGGASTTYGYTF. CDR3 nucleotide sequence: TGTGCCAGCAGCCCCGTGGGGGGAGCCTCCACTACCTATGGCTACACCTTC.

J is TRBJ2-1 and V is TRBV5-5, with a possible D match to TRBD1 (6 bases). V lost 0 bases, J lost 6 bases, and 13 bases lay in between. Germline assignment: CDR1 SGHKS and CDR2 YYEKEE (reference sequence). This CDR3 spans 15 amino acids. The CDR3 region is CASSLVEGVGNEQFF. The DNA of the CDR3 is TGTGCCAGCAGCTTGGTTGAGGGGGTAGGCAATGAGCAGTTCTTC.

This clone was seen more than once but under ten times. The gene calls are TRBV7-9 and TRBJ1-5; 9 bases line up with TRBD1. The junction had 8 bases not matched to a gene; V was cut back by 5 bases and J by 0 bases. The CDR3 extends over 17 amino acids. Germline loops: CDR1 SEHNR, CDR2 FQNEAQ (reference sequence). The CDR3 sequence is CASSAWTGADSNQPQHF. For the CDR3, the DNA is TGTGCCAGCAGCGCCTGGACAGGGGCAGATAGCAATCAGCCCCAGCATTTT. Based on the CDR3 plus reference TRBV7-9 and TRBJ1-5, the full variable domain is DTGVSQNPRHKITKRGQNVTFRCDPISEHNRLYWYRQTLGQGPEFLTYFQNEAQLEKSRLLSDRFSAERPKGSFSTLEIQRTEQGDSAMYLCASSAWTGADSNQPQHFGDGTRLSIL.

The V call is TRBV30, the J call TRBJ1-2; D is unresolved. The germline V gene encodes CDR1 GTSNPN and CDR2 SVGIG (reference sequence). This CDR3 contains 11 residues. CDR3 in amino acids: CARRANYGYTF. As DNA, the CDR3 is TGTGCAAGGAGAGCTAACTATGGCTACACCTTC.

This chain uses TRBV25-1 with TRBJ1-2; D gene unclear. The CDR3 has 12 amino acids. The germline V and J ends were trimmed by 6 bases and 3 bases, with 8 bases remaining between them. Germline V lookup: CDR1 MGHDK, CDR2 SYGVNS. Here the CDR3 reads CASRGPYYGYTF. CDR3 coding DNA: TGTGCCAGCAGAGGGCCGTACTATGGCTACACCTTC.

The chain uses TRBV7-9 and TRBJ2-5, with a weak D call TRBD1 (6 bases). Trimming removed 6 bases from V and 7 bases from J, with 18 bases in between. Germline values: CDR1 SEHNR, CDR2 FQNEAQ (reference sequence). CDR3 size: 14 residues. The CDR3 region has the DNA TGTGCCAGCAGTTTAAGACAGGCCAGTCGGACCCAGTACTTC. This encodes CASSLRQASRTQYF.

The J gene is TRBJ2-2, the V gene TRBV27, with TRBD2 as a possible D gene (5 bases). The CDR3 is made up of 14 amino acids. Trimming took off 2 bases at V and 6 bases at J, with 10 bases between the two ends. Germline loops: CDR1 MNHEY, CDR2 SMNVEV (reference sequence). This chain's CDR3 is CASSLKDGAGELFF. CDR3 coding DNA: TGTGCCAGCAGTTTAAAGGACGGGGCCGGGGAGCTGTTTTTT.

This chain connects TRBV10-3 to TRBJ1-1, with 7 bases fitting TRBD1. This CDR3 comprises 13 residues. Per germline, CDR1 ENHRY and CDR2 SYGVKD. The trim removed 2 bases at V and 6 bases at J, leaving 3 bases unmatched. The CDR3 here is CAISERGTAEAFF. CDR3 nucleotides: TGTGCCATCAGTGAGCGTGGGACAGCTGAAGCTTTCTTT.

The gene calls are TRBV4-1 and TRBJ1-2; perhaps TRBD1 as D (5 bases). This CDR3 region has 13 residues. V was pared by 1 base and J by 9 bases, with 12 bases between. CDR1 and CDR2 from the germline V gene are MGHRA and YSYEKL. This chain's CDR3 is CASSQGGAGSYTF. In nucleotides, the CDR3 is TGCGCCAGCAGCCAAGGCGGGGCCGGGAGCTACACCTTC.

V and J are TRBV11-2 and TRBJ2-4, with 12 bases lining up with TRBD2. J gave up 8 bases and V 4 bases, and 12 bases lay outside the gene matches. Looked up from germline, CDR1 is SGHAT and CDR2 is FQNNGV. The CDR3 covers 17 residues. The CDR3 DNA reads TGTGCCAGCAGCTCCCCACTAGCGGGGGGACCCCGGGACATTCAGTACTTC. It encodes CASSSPLAGGPRDIQYF.

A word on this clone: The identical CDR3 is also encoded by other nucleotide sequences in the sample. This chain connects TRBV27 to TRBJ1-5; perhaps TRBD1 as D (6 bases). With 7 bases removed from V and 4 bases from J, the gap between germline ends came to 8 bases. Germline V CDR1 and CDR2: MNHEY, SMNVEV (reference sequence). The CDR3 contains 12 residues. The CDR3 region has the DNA TGTGCCAGCACAACAGGGAATCAGCCCCAGCATTTT. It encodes CASTTGNQPQHF.

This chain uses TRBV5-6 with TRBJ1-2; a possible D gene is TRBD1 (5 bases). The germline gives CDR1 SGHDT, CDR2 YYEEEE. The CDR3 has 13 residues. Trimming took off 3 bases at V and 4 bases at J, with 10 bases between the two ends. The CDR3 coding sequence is TGTGCCAGCAGCTCCTGGGGGATCTATGGCTACACCTTC. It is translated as CASSSWGIYGYTF.

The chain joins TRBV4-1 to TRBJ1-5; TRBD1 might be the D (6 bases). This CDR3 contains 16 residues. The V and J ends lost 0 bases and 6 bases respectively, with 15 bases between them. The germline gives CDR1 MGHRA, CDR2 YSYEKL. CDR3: CASSQDVGGLGQPQHF. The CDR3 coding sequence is TGCGCCAGCAGCCAAGATGTGGGGGGGCTGGGTCAGCCCCAGCATTTT.

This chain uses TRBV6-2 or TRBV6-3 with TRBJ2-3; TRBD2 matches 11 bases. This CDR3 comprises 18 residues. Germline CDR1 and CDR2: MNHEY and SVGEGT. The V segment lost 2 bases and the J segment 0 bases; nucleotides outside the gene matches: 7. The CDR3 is CASSYPTSGAPSTDTQYF. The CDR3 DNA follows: TGTGCCAGCAGTTACCCGACTAGCGGGGCTCCTAGCACAGATACGCAGTATTTT.